The next 26 T cell receptor beta chains were all read from a single sample in a study of immune cell composition in non-small cell lung cancer. Libraries were prepared by immunoSEQ multiplex PCR; TCRdb keeps only in-frame clonotypes and omits some of them. The profile shows about 11,000 clones, 50% to 75% of them singletons. Material for sequencing was lung tumor tissue. The receptor source for this set is a human donor with non-small cell lung cancer.

This clone was detected only a few times. V is TRBV4-1 and J is TRBJ1-3; D remains ambiguous. Germline lookup yields CDR1 MGHRA and CDR2 YSYEKL. V was trimmed by 2 bases and J by 2 bases, leaving 13 bases between them. The CDR3 totals 16 residues. This chain's CDR3 is CASSQTPGETGNTIYF. The CDR3 coding sequence is TGCGCCAGCAGCCAAACCCCGGGAGAGACTGGAAACACCATATATTTT.

This clone was counted a few times. V and J are TRBV30 and TRBJ1-2, with D possibly TRBD1 on 5 matching bases. The V end was cut by 0 bases, the J end by 8 bases, with 13 bases between. CDR1 and CDR2 from the germline V gene are GTSNPN and SVGIG (reference sequence). The CDR3 contains 13 residues. DNA of the CDR3: TGTGCCTGGAGTGTAGGGCAGGGAGGCGGCTACACCTTC. Translating it yields CAWSVGQGGGYTF.

The rearrangement joins TRBV18 to TRBJ2-7; a possible D gene is TRBD2 (5 bases). This CDR3 has 13 residues. Trimming stripped 4 bases from V and 6 bases from J, with 13 bases between. CDR1 and CDR2 from the germline V gene are KGHSH and LQKENI. CDR3 bases: TGTGCCAGCTCACGGGAGAGCGGTAGCGAGCAGTACTTC. Translating it yields CASSRESGSEQYF.

The chain is built from TRBV5-6 and TRBJ1-1; 9 bases are shared with TRBD1. V was pared by 9 bases and J by 0 bases, with 12 bases of the junction left unmatched. This CDR3 has 16 amino acids. Germline loops: CDR1 SGHDT, CDR2 YYEEEE. The CDR3, as DNA: TGTGCCACCAGAAACAGGGGGCAATGGGTGAACACTGAAGCTTTCTTT. This translates into CATRNRGQWVNTEAFF.

The V and J genes are TRBV4-2 and TRBJ2-6, with TRBD1 matching over 9 bases. The J segment lost 0 bases and the V segment lost 4 bases, leaving 10 bases of the junction unmatched. The CDR3 runs to 19 residues. Germline V gene lookup returns CDR1 LGHNA and CDR2 YNFKEQ. CDR3 sequence (DNA): TGTGCCAGCAGCCGAACTCGGACAGGGGTCGACTCTGGGGCCAACGTCCTGACTTTC. Translating it yields CASSRTRTGVDSGANVLTF.

The rearrangement joins TRBV6-5 to TRBJ1-2, with D unclear. Germline V gene sequence: CDR1 MNHEY, CDR2 SVGAGI. The CDR3 is 11 residues long. Trimming took 6 bases from V and 8 from J, leaving 10 bases between them. CDR3 nucleotides: TGTGCCAGCAGGCTCGAGGGCGGCTACACCTTC. It translates to CASRLEGGYTF.

The chain employs TRBV7-9 and TRBJ2-7; TRBD1 is a possible D gene (6 bases). The CDR3 contains 14 residues. Per the germline V gene, CDR1 is SEHNR and CDR2 is FQNEAQ (reference sequence). Trimming left V 2 bases short and J 4 bases short, with 12 bases between. The chain's CDR3 is CASSLWGPTYEQYF. In DNA form, the CDR3 reads TGTGCCAGCAGCTTATGGGGGCCCACTTACGAGCAGTACTTC.

Regarding this clone: At one end the junction does not follow the germline gene, possibly because of a read error. The rearrangement uses TRBV27 and TRBJ2-5; weak D call: TRBD1 (6 bases). The CDR3 runs to 15 residues. Germline CDR1 and CDR2: MNHEY and SMNVEV (reference sequence). The DNA of the CDR3 is TGTGCCGGCAGCCGGATCAGGGGATTCCAAGAGACCCAGTACTTC. Translation gives CAGSRIRGFQETQYF.

The chain recombines TRBV4-3 with TRBJ2-5; 7 bases are a match to TRBD2. This CDR3 is built from 18 residues. V dropped 0 bases and J dropped 4; count of bases not matched to a gene: 14. The germline V gene encodes CDR1 LGHNA and CDR2 YSLEER. CDR3 amino acids: CASSQDRTSAGEGETQYF. The CDR3 coding sequence is TGCGCCAGCAGCCAAGATCGGACCTCGGCGGGAGAGGGAGAGACCCAGTACTTC.

The chain links TRBV2 to TRBJ2-1, with a weak D call TRBD1 (6 bases). Germline CDR1 SNHLY, CDR2 FYNNEI. This CDR3 spans 15 amino acids. V lost 7 bases, J lost 0 bases, and 13 bases lay in between. The DNA of the CDR3 is TGTGCCAGCAACTTAGGACAGAGCTCCTACAATGAGCAGTTCTTC. Its protein is CASNLGQSSYNEQFF.

The rearrangement links TRBV11-2 to TRBJ2-1; 12 bases fit TRBD2. The V gene end was trimmed by 3 bases and the J gene end by 7 bases; junction bases not matched to a gene: 7. Germline V lookup: CDR1 SGHAT, CDR2 FQNNGV. This CDR3 contains 16 residues. In nucleotides, the CDR3 is TGTGCCAGCAGCTTCACTAGCGGGAGGATGGGTAATGAGCAGTTCTTC. Protein sequence: CASSFTSGRMGNEQFF. Using reference TRBV11-2 and TRBJ2-1 for the parts outside the CDR3, the full variable domain is EAGVAQSPRYKIIEKRQSVAFWCNPISGHATLYWYQQILGQGPKLLIQFQNNGVVDDSQLPKDRFSAERLKGVDSTLKIQPAKLEDSAVYLCASSFTSGRMGNEQFFGPGTRLTVL.

The V gene is TRBV6-1, the J gene TRBJ1-2; 8 nucleotides align to TRBD1. The CDR3 runs 14 residues. The germline gives CDR1 MNHNS, CDR2 SASEGT. After removal of 6 bases from V and 3 bases from J, the junction contained 6 bases not matched to a gene. CDR3 bases: TGTGCCAGCAGGCGACAGGGGTTGGACTATGGCTACACCTTC. It translates to CASRRQGLDYGYTF.

This clone was seen a few times. The V and J genes are TRBV10-3 and TRBJ1-2, with 8 bases lining up with TRBD1. V gave up 5 bases and J gave up 4 bases; unmatched junction bases: 3. Germline CDR1 ENHRY, CDR2 SYGVKD. The CDR3 length is 13 residues. The CDR3 loop reads CAISQDRVYGYTF. The CDR3 bases are TGTGCCATCAGTCAGGACAGGGTCTATGGCTACACCTTC.

This chain connects TRBV7-6 to TRBJ2-2, with 8 bases fitting TRBD2. V was clipped by 2 bases and J by 6 bases; unmatched bases: 11. Germline CDR1 is SGHVS and CDR2 is FNYEAQ. The CDR3 spans 17 residues. This CDR3 is CASSLQGTRFLAGELFF. The CDR3 DNA sequence: TGTGCCAGCAGCTTACAGGGGACTAGGTTCCTCGCCGGGGAGCTGTTTTTT.

The rearrangement uses TRBV6-1 and TRBJ2-3; D not resolved. V was trimmed by 7 bases and J by 0 bases, leaving 14 bases between them. This CDR3 is built from 15 residues. Germline values: CDR1 MNHNS, CDR2 SASEGT. The CDR3 sequence is CASNNRVRSTDTQYF. The CDR3 DNA is TGTGCCAGCAACAACAGAGTACGTAGCACAGATACGCAGTATTTT.

The chain combines TRBV19 with TRBJ2-5; TRBD2 might be the D (5 bases). The CDR3 runs 13 residues. V dropped 8 bases and J dropped 5 bases, with 15 bases sitting between them. The germline gives CDR1 LNHDA, CDR2 SQIVND (reference sequence). The CDR3 sequence: CASGPPGWETQYF. CDR3 sequence (DNA): TGTGCCAGTGGGCCCCCGGGATGGGAGACCCAGTACTTC.

This clone has just one count. The chain carries TRBV6-5 and TRBJ2-1, with a weak D call TRBD1 (5 bases). CDR1 and CDR2 from the germline V gene are MNHEY and SVGAGI. Trimming removed 2 bases from V and 5 bases from J, with 10 bases in between. This CDR3 is built from 14 residues. CDR3 in DNA: TGTGCCAGCAGTTACGGAACAGGAAACAATGAGCAGTTCTTC. Encoded protein: CASSYGTGNNEQFF.

The chain is built from TRBV6-1 and TRBJ2-2, with a possible D match to TRBD2 (7 bases). CDR1 is MNHNS and CDR2 is SASEGT in the germline V gene. V lost 6 bases and J lost 2, with 10 bases in between. The CDR3 consists of 14 residues. The CDR3 bases are TGTGCCAGCAGCGGGGGGCTAAACACCGGGGAGCTGTTTTTT. Translating gives CASSGGLNTGELFF.

This chain uses TRBV4-2 with TRBJ2-1, with 12 bases that match TRBD2. The V gene's germline CDR1 is LGHNA and CDR2 YNFKEQ. The CDR3 extends over 17 amino acids. J lost 8 bases, V lost 4 bases, and 12 bases had no gene match. The CDR3 DNA reads TGTGCCAGCAGCCTCGGACTAGCGGGGCACCCCACCGATGAGCAGTTCTTC. This sequence encodes CASSLGLAGHPTDEQFF.

Points on this clone: At the DNA level, this CDR3 is encoded by other sequences in the same sample as well. The V gene is TRBV9, the J gene TRBJ2-7; TRBD2 matches 13 bases. This CDR3 contains 15 residues. V was pared by 0 bases and J by 5 bases, with 2 bases of the junction left unmatched. Germline assignment: CDR1 SGDLS and CDR2 YYNGEE. CDR3 loop: CASSVGGTSGNEQYF. Here the CDR3 DNA reads TGTGCCAGCAGCGTAGGTGGGACTAGCGGGAACGAGCAGTACTTC.

The chain carries TRBV9 and TRBJ2-3, with unresolved D. The CDR3 consists of 14 residues. V was clipped by 0 bases and J by 6 bases, with 11 bases between them. Germline CDR1 and CDR2: SGDLS and YYNGEE. The CDR3 here is CASSVVSNSDTQYF. The CDR3 DNA reads TGTGCCAGCAGCGTAGTTTCGAACTCGGATACGCAGTATTTT.

The chain recombines TRBV4-1 with TRBJ2-5; 9 bases map to TRBD2. CDR1 is MGHRA and CDR2 is YSYEKL in the germline V gene. The CDR3 covers 15 residues. V dropped 2 bases and J dropped 11; count of bases not matched to a gene: 12. In DNA form, the CDR3 reads TGCGCCAGCAGCCAAATTGAGGCGGGAGGGCGCCCTCAGTACTTC. Translated: CASSQIEAGGRPQYF.

This sequence joins TRBV28 and TRBJ1-3; 9 bases fit TRBD1. Germline CDR1 MDHEN, CDR2 SYDVKM. The CDR3 has 16 amino acids. V shed 4 bases, J shed 3 bases, and the junction held 7 bases outside the gene matches. CDR3 nucleotides: TGTGCCAGCAGTTCGGGACAGGGATCGGTTGGAAACACCATATATTTT. The encoded protein is CASSSGQGSVGNTIYF.

The CDR3 sequence: CASRDIFSTDTQYF. The CDR3 bases are TGTGCCAGCAGGGACATCTTTAGCACAGATACGCAGTATTTT. This chain connects TRBV28 to TRBJ2-3; tentatively, D is TRBD1 (5 bases). The length of the CDR3 is 14 residues. Per the germline V gene, CDR1 is MDHEN and CDR2 is SYDVKM. The germline V and J ends were trimmed by 6 bases and 0 bases, with 10 bases remaining between them.

The rearrangement uses TRBV6-1 and TRBJ1-3; 7 positions match TRBD1. Germline V gene lookup returns CDR1 MNHNS and CDR2 SASEGT. This CDR3 region has 14 residues. Trimming took 7 bases from V and 0 from J; bases not matched to a gene: 3. As DNA, the CDR3 is TGTGCCAGCACGACAGGGCACTCTGGAAACACCATATATTTT. As protein: CASTTGHSGNTIYF.

V and J are TRBV7-8 and TRBJ1-1; unclear D gene. The CDR3 runs to 14 residues. Germline CDR1 reads SGHVS; CDR2 reads FQNEAQ. Between the trimmed V and J ends, which lost 4 bases and 1 base, there was a span of 10 bases. CDR3 sequence: CASSSRTSNTEAFF. DNA of the CDR3: TGTGCCAGCAGCTCTAGAACCTCGAACACTGAAGCTTTCTTT.